A selection of T cell receptor beta chains follows, all from one sample in a study of Ad26.COV2.S vaccination and SARS-CoV-2 variants. Using immunoSEQ multiplex PCR, the repertoire was profiled, and TCRdb retains in-frame clones only, with some absent. The sample has about 410,000 clones, approximately 90% seen once. Here the sequenced sample was peripheral blood, taken in a trial of Ad26.COV2.S vaccine versus placebo. The receptors here all came from a person between 18 and 59 years old who received the Ad26.COV2.S COVID-19 vaccine or a placebo. CDR3s include the opening cysteine and the closing phenylalanine or tryptophan. The D gene is left open where the match is weak. Size is stated for part of the rows, as once, few or many counts, or as a class when the clone is expanded.

J gene: TRBJ1-1; V gene: TRBV15; clone size: NA; D gene: NA; CDR3 DNA: TGTGCCACCAGCAGAGTTGCGGGGGGCACTGAAGCTTTCTTT; CDR3 protein: CATSRVAGGTEAFF
J gene: TRBJ1-3; V gene: TRBV7-9; clone size: NA; D gene: NA; CDR3 DNA: TGTGCCAGCAGCGATCGTCTAAGGGGCAAAGGAAACACCATATATTTT; CDR3 protein: CASSDRLRGKGNTIYF
J gene: TRBJ2-2; V gene: TRBV6-5; clone size: NA; D gene: NA; CDR3 DNA: TGTGCCAGCAGTTATGGGCAGGGGAGGATATCCGGGGAGCTGTTTTTT; CDR3 protein: CASSYGQGRISGELFF
J gene: TRBJ2-4; V gene: TRBV29-1; clone size: once; D gene: TRBD1; CDR3 DNA: TGCAGCGCCCAAAGGACAGGGGCGGACGCCAAAAACATTCAGTACTTC; CDR3 protein: CSAQRTGADAKNIQYF
J gene: TRBJ1-5; V gene: TRBV4-2; clone size: NA; D gene: NA; CDR3 DNA: TGTGCCAGCAGCCTTGAGGGCCAGGGGCGTCAGCCCCAGCATTTT; CDR3 protein: CASSLEGQGRQPQHF
J gene: TRBJ2-2; V gene: TRBV7-9; clone size: few; D gene: NA; CDR3 DNA: TGTGCCAGCAGCCCATATACGTTCGGGGAGCTGTTTTTT; CDR3 protein: CASSPYTFGELFF
J gene: TRBJ2-5; V gene: TRBV4-3; clone size: NA; D gene: NA; CDR3 DNA: TGCGCCAGCAGCCAAGAGGGGGACGTAAACGAAGAGACCCAGTACTTC; CDR3 protein: CASSQEGDVNEETQYF
J gene: TRBJ2-7; V gene: TRBV21-1; clone size: once; D gene: NA; CDR3 DNA: TGTGCCAGCAGCAATCGGGGGGCAGGGAACTACCTAAGCTCCTACGAGCAGTACTTC; CDR3 protein: CASSNRGAGNYLSSYEQYF
J gene: TRBJ1-2; V gene: TRBV19; clone size: NA; D gene: NA; CDR3 DNA: TGTGCCAGTTCCCTCCCCTCAGGGGTCTATGGCTACACCTTC; CDR3 protein: CASSLPSGVYGYTF
J gene: TRBJ2-5; V gene: TRBV6-2/TRBV6-3; clone size: once; D gene: NA; CDR3 DNA: TGTGCCAGCAGTTACTCCTGGCTAGCGCATCAAGAGACCCAGTACTTC; CDR3 protein: CASSYSWLAHQETQYF
J gene: TRBJ2-1; V gene: TRBV15; clone size: NA; D gene: TRBD2; CDR3 DNA: TGTGCCACCAGCAGCGAAGCGGGGGCCGATGAGCAGTTCTTC; CDR3 protein: CATSSEAGADEQFF
J gene: TRBJ1-6; V gene: TRBV5-6; clone size: NA; D gene: NA; CDR3 DNA: TGTGCCAGCAGCTCCGGGACGGTGAATACCCTCCACTTT; CDR3 protein: CASSSGTVNTLHF
J gene: TRBJ1-5; V gene: TRBV2; clone size: NA; D gene: NA; CDR3 DNA: TGTGCCAGCAGTTATGTGAATAGCAATCAGCCCCAGCATTTT; CDR3 protein: CASSYVNSNQPQHF
J gene: TRBJ2-3; V gene: TRBV2; clone size: NA; D gene: TRBD2; CDR3 DNA: TGTGCCAGCACTCCTAGCGGGGGGCAGGGTACGCAGTATTTT; CDR3 protein: CASTPSGGQGTQYF
J gene: TRBJ2-3; V gene: TRBV7-2; clone size: NA; D gene: NA; CDR3 DNA: TGTGCCAGCAGCGCCAAGGTCCCGACCTTCAGCACAGATACGCAGTATTTT; CDR3 protein: CASSAKVPTFSTDTQYF
J gene: TRBJ2-1; V gene: TRBV7-2; clone size: NA; D gene: TRBD2; CDR3 DNA: TGTGCCAGCAGCGTTTCGACTAGCGGGGGACACTACAATGAGCAGTTCTTC; CDR3 protein: CASSVSTSGGHYNEQFF
J gene: TRBJ2-5; V gene: TRBV6-5; clone size: NA; D gene: TRBD1; CDR3 DNA: TGTGCCAGCAGTCCCTGGACAGGGAGCCAAGAGACCCAGTACTTC; CDR3 protein: CASSPWTGSQETQYF
J gene: TRBJ1-1; V gene: TRBV3-1/TRBV3-2; clone size: NA; D gene: NA; CDR3 DNA: TGTGCCAGCAGCGATACTTCGGGCTACACTGAAGCTTTCTTT; CDR3 protein: CASSDTSGYTEAFF
J gene: TRBJ2-5; V gene: TRBV11-2; clone size: NA; D gene: TRBD2; CDR3 DNA: TGTGCCAGCAGCCAGCGGGGAACACAAGAGACCCAGTACTTC; CDR3 protein: CASSQRGTQETQYF
J gene: TRBJ2-7; V gene: TRBV18; clone size: once; D gene: NA; CDR3 DNA: TGTGCCAGCTCATTGACAGGCGAGCAGTACTTC; CDR3 protein: CASSLTGEQYF
J gene: TRBJ2-7; V gene: TRBV28; clone size: NA; D gene: NA; CDR3 DNA: TGTGCCAGCGCGCCCAGTCCCTACGAGCAGTACTTC; CDR3 protein: CASAPSPYEQYF
J gene: TRBJ1-5; V gene: TRBV19; clone size: NA; D gene: TRBD1; CDR3 DNA: TGTGCCAGTAGCCAAAGGACAGGGGGCTTCGGCAATCAGCCCCAGCATTTT; CDR3 protein: CASSQRTGGFGNQPQHF
J gene: TRBJ2-5; V gene: TRBV7-2; clone size: NA; D gene: TRBD2; CDR3 DNA: TGTGCCAGCAGTTTCCCTTCGCGACTAGCGCTGCAAGAGACCCAGTACTTC; CDR3 protein: CASSFPSRLALQETQYF
J gene: TRBJ1-1; V gene: TRBV5-4; clone size: NA; D gene: NA; CDR3 DNA: TGTGCCAGCAGCTTATCCCCTACGGCAGAAGCTTTCTTT; CDR3 protein: CASSLSPTAEAFF
J gene: TRBJ1-1; V gene: TRBV12-3/TRBV12-4; clone size: NA; D gene: NA; CDR3 DNA: TGTGCCAGCAGCCAACAGGGCTACACTGAAGCTTTCTTT; CDR3 protein: CASSQQGYTEAFF
J gene: TRBJ2-1; V gene: TRBV6-4; clone size: NA; D gene: TRBD2; CDR3 DNA: TGTGCCAGCAGTGACTCGAATTATAGCGGGGGGGGCTACAATGAGCAGTTCTTC; CDR3 protein: CASSDSNYSGGGYNEQFF
J gene: TRBJ2-3; V gene: TRBV10-2; clone size: once; D gene: TRBD2; CDR3 DNA: TGCGCCAGCATAGGACTAGCGGGGGGGCTCGGCACAGATACGCAGTATTTT; CDR3 protein: CASIGLAGGLGTDTQYF
J gene: TRBJ2-5; V gene: TRBV5-1; clone size: NA; D gene: NA; CDR3 DNA: TGCGCCAGCAGCTTGGGTCTTGGGGAGACCCAGTACTTC; CDR3 protein: CASSLGLGETQYF
J gene: TRBJ2-3; V gene: TRBV11-2; clone size: NA; D gene: TRBD1; CDR3 DNA: TGTGCCAGCAGCCTTCAGCCGGGACAGGGGTATACGCAGTATTTT; CDR3 protein: CASSLQPGQGYTQYF
J gene: TRBJ2-5; V gene: TRBV30; clone size: NA; D gene: NA; CDR3 DNA: TGTGCCTGGGGACAGCGGGCCGAGACCCAGTACTTC; CDR3 protein: CAWGQRAETQYF
J gene: TRBJ2-7; V gene: TRBV7-9; clone size: once; D gene: NA; CDR3 DNA: TGTGCCAGCAGCCCCCAGGTCTACGAGCAGTACTTC; CDR3 protein: CASSPQVYEQYF
J gene: TRBJ1-2; V gene: TRBV2; clone size: NA; D gene: NA; CDR3 DNA: TGTGCTTTGACAGCCCCCTACTATGGCTACACCTTC; CDR3 protein: CALTAPYYGYTF
J gene: TRBJ2-1; V gene: TRBV7-7; clone size: NA; D gene: NA; CDR3 DNA: TGTGCTAGCACCCCAGGGCGCGCCTACAATGAGCAGTTCTTC; CDR3 protein: CASTPGRAYNEQFF
J gene: TRBJ2-7; V gene: TRBV7-9; clone size: NA; D gene: NA; CDR3 DNA: TGTGCCAGCAGCTTGTTACTGCCGGCCGGGGTCCCCAACTACGAGCAGTACTTC; CDR3 protein: CASSLLLPAGVPNYEQYF
J gene: TRBJ1-6; V gene: TRBV7-9; clone size: NA; D gene: NA; CDR3 DNA: TGTGCCAGCACCTCTTCAGGGACTGGGTATTCACCCCTCCACTTT; CDR3 protein: CASTSSGTGYSPLHF
J gene: TRBJ1-2; V gene: TRBV14; clone size: NA; D gene: TRBD1; CDR3 DNA: TGTGCCAGCATCGGAGACAGGGGAGGCGGTGGCTACACCTTC; CDR3 protein: CASIGDRGGGGYTF
J gene: TRBJ2-4; V gene: TRBV6-2/TRBV6-3; clone size: NA; D gene: NA; CDR3 DNA: TGTGCCAGCAGTTACTCGGGGGTCGACAAAAACATTCAGTACTTC; CDR3 protein: CASSYSGVDKNIQYF
J gene: TRBJ2-7; V gene: TRBV5-5; clone size: NA; D gene: TRBD1; CDR3 DNA: TGTGCCAGCAGCTTGGTGGATAGAGAGGGACAGGGTTTCGTAAGCGAGCAGTACTTC; CDR3 protein: CASSLVDREGQGFVSEQYF
J gene: TRBJ2-7; V gene: TRBV27; clone size: NA; D gene: NA; CDR3 DNA: TGTGCCAGCAGATCCCAGGGGTTCTACGAGCAGTACTTC; CDR3 protein: CASRSQGFYEQYF
J gene: TRBJ2-7; V gene: TRBV7-2; clone size: NA; D gene: TRBD2; CDR3 DNA: TGTGCCAGCAGCGACCTAGCGGGGGTCTACGAGCAGTACTTC; CDR3 protein: CASSDLAGVYEQYF
J gene: TRBJ2-7; V gene: TRBV6-2/TRBV6-3; clone size: NA; D gene: NA; CDR3 DNA: TGTGCCAGCAGTTACTCCTCTACCTACGAGCAGTACTTC; CDR3 protein: CASSYSSTYEQYF
J gene: TRBJ2-1; V gene: TRBV5-3; clone size: NA; D gene: TRBD2; CDR3 DNA: TGTGCCAGAAGCTTTACTACTAGCGGGGGGAACAATGAGCAGTTCTTC; CDR3 protein: CARSFTTSGGNNEQFF
J gene: TRBJ1-1; V gene: TRBV28; clone size: NA; D gene: NA; CDR3 DNA: TGTGCCAGCAGTTTCGGGGGGCCTGAAGCTTTCTTT; CDR3 protein: CASSFGGPEAFF
J gene: TRBJ1-6; V gene: TRBV5-1; clone size: NA; D gene: TRBD1; CDR3 DNA: TGCGCCAGCAGCTTGGAGTTGGCTTGGACGGTAGGGGGCGAACCCTCCTCGACCCTCCACTTT; CDR3 protein: CASSLELAWTVGGEPSSTLHF
J gene: TRBJ1-2; V gene: TRBV7-8; clone size: NA; D gene: TRBD1; CDR3 DNA: TGTGCCAGCAGCCCAGGGACAGACCACTATGGCTACACCTTC; CDR3 protein: CASSPGTDHYGYTF
J gene: TRBJ1-1; V gene: TRBV29-1; clone size: NA; D gene: NA; CDR3 DNA: TGCAGCGCCCGGGCCCTCATGAACACTGAAGCTTTCTTT; CDR3 protein: CSARALMNTEAFF
J gene: TRBJ2-7; V gene: TRBV19; clone size: NA; D gene: TRBD2; CDR3 DNA: TGTGCCAGTAGTACATCGGGGGGGAACGTGTACGAGCAGTACTTC; CDR3 protein: CASSTSGGNVYEQYF
J gene: TRBJ2-7; V gene: TRBV7-2; clone size: NA; D gene: TRBD1; CDR3 DNA: TGTGCCAGCAGCTTACAGGGGGCCTACGAGCAGTACTTC; CDR3 protein: CASSLQGAYEQYF
J gene: TRBJ2-1; V gene: TRBV5-1; clone size: NA; D gene: TRBD2; CDR3 DNA: TGCGCCAGCAGCTTTACTAGCGGGGGGGTTAATGAGCAGTTCTTC; CDR3 protein: CASSFTSGGVNEQFF
J gene: TRBJ1-2; V gene: TRBV6-5; clone size: NA; D gene: NA; CDR3 DNA: TGTGCCAACCTCATGGCGGGGGCGTATGGCTACACCTTC; CDR3 protein: CANLMAGAYGYTF
J gene: TRBJ2-2; V gene: TRBV12-3/TRBV12-4; clone size: NA; D gene: NA; CDR3 DNA: TGTGCCAGCAGTTTCGGTATTCCTGGGGAGCTGTTTTTT; CDR3 protein: CASSFGIPGELFF
J gene: TRBJ2-7; V gene: TRBV14; clone size: NA; D gene: TRBD2; CDR3 DNA: TGTGCCAGCAAACTAGCGGGGGACTACGAGCAGTACTTC; CDR3 protein: CASKLAGDYEQYF